The source of this T cell receptor (beta chain) is a study of T cells in Graves' hyperthyroidism and ophthalmopathy (dated by TCRdb to about 2019). About the study as a whole: Peripheral blood samples were taken at initial diagnosis, before any treatment was given. In addition, the study compared T-cell repertoires in thyroid tissue and in blood from 6 or 7 Graves' hyperthyroidism patients. TCR V-J signatures able to tell the groups apart were searched for in a discovery cohort of some 97 patients, of whom approximately 40 had Graves' ophthalmopathy and under 65 had stable Graves' hyperthyroidism. Prospective prediction of ophthalmopathy was tested in an independent validation cohort of some 20 hyperthyroidism patients and 17 patients who later progressed to ophthalmopathy. The paper reports TCR Vbeta CDR3 sequencing of some 140 peripheral blood samples: 40 to 45 ophthalmopathy, around 80 hyperthyroidism and 17 progressor patients. The 95 to 100 discovery patients were randomly split 7:3 into training and test sets. Once sampling was done, hyperthyroidism patients were given methimazole at a starting dose of 30 mg daily, whereas ophthalmopathy patients were given high-dose intravenous methylprednisolone. Study-wide findings and limitations: In validation, the model predicted progression to ophthalmopathy a median of 6.5 months before onset, with roughly 68% sensitivity and around 76% specificity. Sample size was not statistically predetermined, and blinding of investigators to group allocation was not performed. A model built on a 13 V-J signature distinguished ophthalmopathy from stable hyperthyroidism, reaching about 89% sensitivity and 81% to 83% specificity in cross-validation and 80%/75% in testing. Blood samples also contained most of the expanded thyroid clonotypes (frequency above 0.001), which suggests that blood repertoires may reflect thyroid immune responses.

TCR beta CDR3 regions were amplified from RNA transcripts. The first round of RT-PCR for the TCR CDR3 was performed with the HTBI primer set and the Qiagen OneStep RT-PCR kit. The libraries were constructed in a second round of multiplex PCR and then size-selected and purified. Sequencing of the libraries was done on an Illumina HiSeq2000 using paired-end 100 bp reads. Turning to the authors' computational methods: SOAPnuke was used to process the raw data, removing reads that contained adapters or uncalled bases, had a mean Phred below 15, or lacked an exact match to the constant primer or identifier. COPE v1.2.5 was used to merge high-quality paired reads, and clonotypes were defined as unique nucleotide sequences. Clonotypes were aligned to IMGT TRBV, TRBD and TRBJ reference segments using MiTCR v1.1. The analysis was restricted to V-J combinations with a frequency above 0.0001, which together covered 99.2% of the repertoires. A TCS score was defined as the ratio between F50 (clonal expansion) and ExV (chaos), using BLOSUM62-based TCRdist between CDR3 peptides within each V-J. Welch's t-statistics and random forest reduced around 550 V-J features to 10 to 15, which were used in a naive Bayes classifier (R e1071). The public reads were run again by TCRdb, first through fastp at Q25 and then through MiXCR, and only productive beta chains were kept. Entries that share a CDR3 protein sequence are merged under the most common genes and DNA. The authors' filters were not applied to this entry. In all, the sample holds under 800,000 distinct CDR3 sequences, and 14% of those were seen once. Together, the top ten hold roughly 10% of the sample.

A note on this clonotype: Its antigen is still unknown. No base quality information exists; no much larger clone differs at one position.

CDR1 SGHRS and CDR2 YFSETQ are derived from the germline V gene. Measured from the cysteine to the phenylalanine, the CDR3 is 15 residues long. This entry keeps only the CDR3 DNA: 45 bases, framed from base 1. The V and J ends are trimmed by 0 bases and 4 bases, leaving 11 bases between them. Stable Graves' hyperthyroidism was defined as no progression to ophthalmopathy during 18 months of follow-up. The hyperthyroidism patients were between 18 and 65 years old and newly diagnosed, with a disease duration of less than 2 months. Patients with uncontrolled infections, other autoimmune diseases, pregnancy or lactation were excluded. Clinical symptoms, serum thyroxine and TRAb, thyroid ultrasound, and orbital computed tomography formed the basis for the diagnoses. PBMCs were separated from under 12 ml of fresh peripheral blood using Ficoll-Paque density gradient centrifugation. Total RNA was extracted with Trizol reagent, and quality was checked on an Agilent 2100 Bioanalyzer.

The sequence links TRBV5-1 to TRBJ1-5; 6 matching bases give a weak D call of TRBD1. Sequences were obtained from blood. This receptor was obtained from a woman under 30 with Graves' hyperthyroidism. The CDR3 here reads CASSLEGGRNQPQHF. The nucleotide sequence is TGCGCCAGCAGCTTGGAGGGGGGAAGGAATCAGCCCCAGCATTTT.